This TCR beta chain emerged from a study of cytomegalovirus exposure and HLA in healthy donors (dated by TCRdb to about 2017). With regard to the full study: According to an earlier analysis of around 600 of the donors, about 179 million T cells yielded 117 million unique TCR beta sequences and 276 Gb of sequence data. An early release covering roughly 600 HLA-typed donors comprised 250 to 350 gigabases of sequencing data and tens of millions of unique TCR sequences. The genetic ancestry cluster associated with self-reported Caucasian donors included about 84% of the roughly 380 genotyped donors. The study aimed to test whether cataloging public T cell receptors could reveal signatures of past pathogen exposure. Using immunosequencing, the study profiled T cell repertoires from fewer than 700 subjects and related those repertoires to cytomegalovirus serostatus. Along with the approximately 600-subject first cohort, a separate validation cohort of over a hundred different subjects was used. To predict cytomegalovirus infection status, the study brought together high-throughput TCR immunosequencing, statistical association of individual TCRs with disease status, and machine learning. A later analysis re-examined previously published TCR beta repertoires from roughly 650 donors and added high-resolution HLA genotyping to investigate patterns of TCR occurrence. Rather than drawing on any new phenotypic data, the later analysis identified candidate immune exposures from TCR beta sequences and the way those sequences occurred across donors. An earlier analysis of fewer than 700 of the donors applied high-throughput TCR beta sequencing to assess whether each TCR beta V gene segment acted as functional or pseudogenic. Donor age, sex, ethnicity and CMV serostatus were compiled together with the repertoire data. In a later genetic analysis, genome-wide SNP genotypes for about 65% of the 666 donors were used, and that subset was treated as a discovery cohort. All discovery cohort repertoires had been generated using a single sequencing platform. Both class I and class II loci were covered by HLA typing, at four-digit resolution. The number of typed donors differed by locus: about 629-640 for A, B, C, DRB1 and DQB1; some 540 for DQA1; approximately 600 for DPA1; and some 430 for DPB1. Several DR-DQ haplotypes were handled as single units for association and clustering, since linkage in the cohort was strong. Among roughly 400 genotyped donors of the cohort, an average of approximately 200,000 unique TCR beta nucleotide sequences was sequenced per donor, of which 15% to 20% were non-productive.

In total, fewer than 750 healthy bone marrow donors made up the cohort. Cohort members were all nominally healthy when sampled, although unrecorded immune exposures were likely present. The donor was CMV seronegative and belonged to the group of roughly 330 seronegative cohort members. A peripheral blood sample was collected from each donor, and TCR beta sequencing was performed on peripheral blood mononuclear cells. Genomic DNA extraction from the blood cell samples was performed with the Qiagen DNeasy Blood Extraction Kit. Points the paper makes about the study in general: Broadly in line with IMGT annotations, most TCR beta V segments showed up in productive rearrangements about 87% or about 30% of the time in an earlier analysis of a few hundred of the donors. The authors suggested that the approach could potentially be extended to other disease states and immunological phenotypes. Across donors, most TCR sequences were observed very rarely, whereas some public TCRs were present in many individuals. When HLA alleles, especially DR and DQ, strongly co-occurred, TCR associations were difficult to assign to individual alleles. A further reported finding was that TCR beta sequences accurately predicted the HLA-A and HLA-B alleles for most subjects in the first cohort. Immune exposure information for the cohort was limited to CMV serostatus. In a later analysis, around 17,000 TCR beta sequences were associated with specific HLA alleles at a false discovery rate of 0.05. V-gene and J-gene trimming of TCR beta chains was associated with a missense DCLRE1C variant in a later genetic analysis, and the association was replicated in an independent cohort. Correlated functional status among segregating V segments might reflect linkage disequilibrium, but an unknown experimental factor could not be ruled out. A cluster of highly shared sequence variants was judged likely to represent a technical artifact of the sequencing pipeline. A later genetic analysis reported fewer N-insertions in productive TCRs among donors in an Asian-associated ancestry cluster than the roughly 700-donor mean. Three of the identified cytomegalovirus-associated TCR beta chains were confirmed in vitro to be specific for cytomegalovirus antigens. In a later analysis, several top co-occurrence clusters were reported to appear linked to parvovirus B19, influenza, CMV and Epstein-Barr virus. Most CMV-associated TCR beta chains appeared to be HLA-restricted in a later analysis, and the HLA associations seemed to be driven largely by CMV exposure. Presence/absence analyses assumed roughly uniform sequencing depth across donors, an assumption that may not hold. Because HLA typing was missing for some donors at each locus, association tests included only the typed subset. The earlier analysis of a few hundred of the donors excluded roughly 17 rarely observed V segments, including chromosome 9 orphons, because counts were too low. In both the original and validation cohorts, the classifier was reported to diagnose cytomegalovirus status with high specificity and sensitivity. Only TCR beta chains were sequenced in this cohort, and the absence of alpha or paired-chain data limited detectable features. In a later analysis, TCR association rates were found to vary across HLA loci, with the most associated TCRs seen for DRB1 alleles and the fewest for HLA-C alleles. The 87-base-pair reads could not distinguish some IMGT-functional V segments, including TRBV6-2 and TRBV6-3, so those segments were excluded. A later analysis found that HLA-associated TCR beta chains were more clonally expanded and had lower generation probabilities than equally common non-associated chains. A total of 150 to 200 TCR beta chains were listed by the study as associated with cytomegalovirus.

V drops 4 bases and J drops 4 bases, leaving 18 bases in between. The germline V gene specifies SGHRS as CDR1 and YFSETQ as CDR2. The CDR3 numbers 15 residues from cysteine through phenylalanine. The entry retains the CDR3 DNA only, 45 bases that are in frame from base 1. To prepare the library, the immunoSEQ multiplex PCR assay was applied. A mixture of 60 forward primers for TCR Vbeta segments and 13 reverse primers for TCR Jbeta segments was used in the multiplex PCR. The CDR3 region of rearranged TCR beta genes was amplified from genomic DNA with a multiplex PCR assay. The Illumina HiSeq System was used to sequence the amplified TCR beta libraries as 87-base-pair reads. As for how the authors treated the data: A later analysis counted 65 million to 90 million unique TCR beta chains across the 700 or so repertoires, and 9.5 million to 11 million of these chains were shared by at least two donors. To remove PCR and sequencing errors, raw reads were error-corrected and collapsed into unique sequences using a nearest-neighbor algorithm that merged closely related sequences. V, D and J gene segments were assigned by aligning CDR3 sequences to IMGT reference sequences. Each retained sequence needed at least a six-nucleotide match to both a V gene segment and a J gene segment. Rearrangements were classified as productive when the CDR3 lacked stop codons and remained in frame with V and J, and all other rearrangements were classified as non-productive. Following IMGT convention, CDR3 was defined as the stretch from the second conserved V-encoded cysteine up to the conserved J-encoded phenylalanine. In an earlier analysis of around 600 of the donors, sequences lacking an unambiguous match to a single V gene segment were excluded. An earlier analysis of 500 to 700 of the donors classified V segments as functional when productive rearrangements were above 56.7% and as segregating when the standard deviation between donors was above 5%. A statistical classification framework was built for diagnosing cytomegalovirus status from the catalog of TCR beta chain sequences. In a later analysis, V and J genes were assigned by comparing TCR nucleotide sequences against IMGT/GENE-DB human TR gene sequences. A later analysis assigned CDR3 sequences and most-parsimonious VDJ recombination scenarios with the TCRdist pipeline. In a later analysis, each TCR beta chain was defined by its CDR3 amino acid sequence together with its V-gene family, and reads lacking a unique V-gene family were excluded. As a way to deal with suspected cross-contamination and a sequencing artifact, a later analysis dropped under 600 nucleotide sequences that were highly shared and had low generation probability. In a later analysis, a clonal expansion index was calculated for each public chain from normalized within-repertoire ranks of inferred template counts. Generation probabilities in a later analysis came from a VDJ recombination model fitted to out-of-frame rearrangements, and those results were checked against IGoR. Hypergeometric tests were used in a later analysis to score TCR-TCR, TCR-HLA and TCR-CMV co-occurrence, with a repertoire-size bias correction applied to the TCR pairs. To estimate false discovery rates, a later analysis permuted the HLA or CMV assignments 20 times. A later analysis grouped co-occurring TCRs with DBSCAN, adding TCRdist sequence similarity when clustering within HLA-allele-positive subsets. Repertoires with fewer than 30,000 or more than 120,000 public chains, plus five repertoires with anomalous nucleotide sharing, were excluded from co-occurrence clustering. The source is immuneACCESS, and TCRdb retained only in-frame sequences with V and J called. Part of the clones is not carried over; for the studies checked, unresolved V genes explain less than half of this, and the remainder is unexplained. D and trimming come from the DNA, and the V and J calls and clone size come from that table. Counted in this sample were about 160,000 clones; about 86% of them appeared once. Almost 2% of the sample lies in the top ten.

Comment on this clone: The specificity of this receptor is unknown. Base qualities are not recorded, but no much larger clone differs from it by a single base.

Sequenced material: PBMCs. The chain couples TRBV5-1 to TRBJ2-7; tentative D gene TRBD2, with 5 bases matching. The receptor was isolated from a woman between 18 and 30 years old in good health and CMV-seronegative. The DNA is TGCGCCAGCAGCACGGACTGGGGATATCTATACGAGCAGTACTTC. This is translated as CASSTDWGYLYEQYF.